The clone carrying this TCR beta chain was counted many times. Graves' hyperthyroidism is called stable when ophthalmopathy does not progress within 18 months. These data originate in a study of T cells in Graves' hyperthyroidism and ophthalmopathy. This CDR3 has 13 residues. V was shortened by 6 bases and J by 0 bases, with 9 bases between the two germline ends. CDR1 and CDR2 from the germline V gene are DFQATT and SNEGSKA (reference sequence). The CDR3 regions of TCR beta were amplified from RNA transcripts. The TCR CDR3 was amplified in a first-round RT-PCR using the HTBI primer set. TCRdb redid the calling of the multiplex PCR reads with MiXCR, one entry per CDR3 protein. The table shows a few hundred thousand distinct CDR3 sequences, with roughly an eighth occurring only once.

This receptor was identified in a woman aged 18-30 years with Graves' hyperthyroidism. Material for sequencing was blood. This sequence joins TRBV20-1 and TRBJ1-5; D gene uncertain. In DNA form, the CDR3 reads TGCAGTGCGCAGACACATAGCAATCAGCCCCAGCATTTT. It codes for CSAQTHSNQPQHF.